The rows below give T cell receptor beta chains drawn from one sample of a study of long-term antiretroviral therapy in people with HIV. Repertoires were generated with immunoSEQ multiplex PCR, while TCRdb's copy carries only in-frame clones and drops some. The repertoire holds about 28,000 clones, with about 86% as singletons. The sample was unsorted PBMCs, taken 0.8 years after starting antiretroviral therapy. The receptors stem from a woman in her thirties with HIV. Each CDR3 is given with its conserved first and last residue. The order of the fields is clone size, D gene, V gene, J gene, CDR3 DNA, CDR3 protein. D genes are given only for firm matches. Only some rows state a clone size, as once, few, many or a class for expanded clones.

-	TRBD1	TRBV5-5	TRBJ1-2	TGTGCCAGCAGCAGATCCGGGACAGGGGGCGTTATATACTATGGCTACACCTTC	CASSRSGTGGVIYYGYTF
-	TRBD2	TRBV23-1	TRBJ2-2	TGCGCCAGCAGAGCGGGGGATGTCGGGGAGCTGTTTTTT	CASRAGDVGELFF
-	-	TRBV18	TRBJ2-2	TGTGCCAGCTCACCTTTACGGGAATCCGGGGAGCTGTTTTTT	CASSPLRESGELFF
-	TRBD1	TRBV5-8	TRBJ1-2	TGTGCCAGCAGCAAAACAGGGGCTGTTTCCTATGGCTACACCTTC	CASSKTGAVSYGYTF
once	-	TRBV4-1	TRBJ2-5	TGCGCCAGCAGCCAATTCAGGGAAGGACAAGAGACCCAGTACTTC	CASSQFREGQETQYF
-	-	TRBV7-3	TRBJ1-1	TGTGCCAGCAGCCCCGGCCCCACCACTGAAGCTTTCTTT	CASSPGPTTEAFF
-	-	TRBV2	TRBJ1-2	TGTGCCAGCAGTGAAGTGGGCAGGGTTTCATCGGGCTATGGCTACACCTTC	CASSEVGRVSSGYGYTF
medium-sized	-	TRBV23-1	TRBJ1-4	TGCGCCAGCAGTCAATCTTCGAGACTGTTTTTT	CASSQSSRLFF
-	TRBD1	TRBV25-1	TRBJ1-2	TGTGCCAGCAGTGTCCGGGACAGCTCCATCCCCTACTATGGCTACACCTTC	CASSVRDSSIPYYGYTF
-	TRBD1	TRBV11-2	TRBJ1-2	TGTGCCAGCAGCTTAGACGACAGGGGTAGCTATGGCTACACCTTC	CASSLDDRGSYGYTF
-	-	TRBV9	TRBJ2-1	TGTGCCAGCAGTCCCAACCTCGAGGCAGTGAATGAGCAGTTCTTC	CASSPNLEAVNEQFF
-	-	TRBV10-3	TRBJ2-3	TGTGCCATCAGCCCCACGGGGGGCCGCACAGATACGCAGTATTTT	CAISPTGGRTDTQYF
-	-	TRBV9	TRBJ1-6	TGTGCCAGCAGCGTATCTGAGCAGGGGAATTCACCCCTCCACTTT	CASSVSEQGNSPLHF
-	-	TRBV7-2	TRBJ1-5	TGTGCCAGCAGCTTCGATCTAGGTCTGCCCCTCAATCAGCCCCAGCATTTT	CASSFDLGLPLNQPQHF
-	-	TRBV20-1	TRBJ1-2	TGCAGTGCGGAACCTAATAGTGGCTACACCTTC	CSAEPNSGYTF
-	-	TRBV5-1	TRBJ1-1	TGCGCCAGCAGCCTGGACTCGGGGATCACTGAAGCTTTCTTT	CASSLDSGITEAFF
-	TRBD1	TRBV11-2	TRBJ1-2	TGTGCCAGCAGTCCTCGGACAGGGACTAACTATGGCTACACCTTC	CASSPRTGTNYGYTF
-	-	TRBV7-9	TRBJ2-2	TGTGCCAGCAGCTTAGCGGTAGGGAGTACCGGGGAGCTGTTTTTT	CASSLAVGSTGELFF
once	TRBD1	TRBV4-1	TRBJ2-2	TGCGCCAGCAGCCAGAGCCCGGGACAGGGGGCCCGGGAGCTGTTTTTT	CASSQSPGQGARELFF
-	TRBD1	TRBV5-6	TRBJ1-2	TGTGCCAGCAGCTTGGGACAGGGAAAAGGTGGCTACACCTTC	CASSLGQGKGGYTF
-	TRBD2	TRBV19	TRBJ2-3	TGTGCCAGTAATACAGGACTAGCAGGCACAGATACGCAGTATTTT	CASNTGLAGTDTQYF
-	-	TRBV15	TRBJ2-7	TGTGCCACCAGCAGAGGTTCTAACTACGAGCAGTACTTC	CATSRGSNYEQYF
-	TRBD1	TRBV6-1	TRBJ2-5	TGTGCCAGTTCCGGGACAGACCAAGAGACCCAGTACTTC	CASSGTDQETQYF
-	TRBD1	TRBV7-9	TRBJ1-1	TGTGCCAGCAGCTTAGTCCAGGGGGTGACTGAAGCTTTCTTT	CASSLVQGVTEAFF
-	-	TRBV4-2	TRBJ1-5	TGTGCCAGCAGCCAAGATTGGGGGAGTCAGCCCCAGCATTTT	CASSQDWGSQPQHF
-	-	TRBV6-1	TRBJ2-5	TGTGCCAGCAGTGGGCAGGTGGATCAAGAGACCCAGTACTTC	CASSGQVDQETQYF
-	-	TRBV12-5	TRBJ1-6	TGTGCTAGTCGGAATACCGGTAGAAATTCACCCCTCCACTTT	CASRNTGRNSPLHF
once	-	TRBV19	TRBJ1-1	TGTGCCAGTAGTATTCCAGGCGTGAACACTGAAGCTTTCTTT	CASSIPGVNTEAFF
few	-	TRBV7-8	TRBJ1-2	TGTGCCAGCACCTGGAGGACGGTCGACTATGGCTACACCTTC	CASTWRTVDYGYTF
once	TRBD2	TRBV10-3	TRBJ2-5	TGTGCCATCAGGGGGACTAGCGGAGAGACCCAGTACTTC	CAIRGTSGETQYF
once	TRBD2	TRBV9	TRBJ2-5	TGTGCCAGCAGCGCGGGGGGGATACAAGAGACCCAGTACTTC	CASSAGGIQETQYF
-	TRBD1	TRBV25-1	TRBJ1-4	TGTGCCAGCAGATCACAGGGGTTAAACGAAAAACTGTTTTTT	CASRSQGLNEKLFF
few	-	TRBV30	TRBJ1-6	TGTGCCTGGGGACATTTTAATTCACCCCTCCACTTT	CAWGHFNSPLHF
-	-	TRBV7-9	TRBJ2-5	TGTGCCAGCAGCTTAGGGTCCCAGGGGCGAGGTGAGACCCAGTACTTC	CASSLGSQGRGETQYF
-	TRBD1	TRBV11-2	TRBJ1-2	TGTGCCAGCAGCTTAGAGGGCAGGGGGGCCGATGGCTACACCTTC	CASSLEGRGADGYTF
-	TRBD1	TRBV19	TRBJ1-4	TGTGCCAGTAGTGGAGGGACAGGGAGTGAAAAACTGTTTTTT	CASSGGTGSEKLFF
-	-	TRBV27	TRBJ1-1	TGTGCCAGCAGTATTAACCCGGCCACTGAAGCTTTCTTT	CASSINPATEAFF
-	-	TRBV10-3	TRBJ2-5	TGTGCCATCAGTGAACGCGGGGTGGGGGAGACCCAGTACTTC	CAISERGVGETQYF
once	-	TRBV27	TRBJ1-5	TGTGCCAGCAGTAACTTCGACAGCACACCGCCTCACCAGCATTTT	CASSNFDSTPPHQHF
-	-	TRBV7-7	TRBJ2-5	TGTGCCAGCAGCTTAGAATCAGGGTTAGAGACCCAGTACTTC	CASSLESGLETQYF
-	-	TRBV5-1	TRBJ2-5	TGCGCCAGCAGCTTGGCAAGACAAGAGACCCAGTACTTC	CASSLARQETQYF
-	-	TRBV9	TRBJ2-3	TGTGCCAGCAGCACTCACACAGATACGCAGTATTTT	CASSTHTDTQYF
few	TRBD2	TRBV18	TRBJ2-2	TGTGCCAGCTCACCAATTGGGACTAGCGGGGACCTAAACACCGGGGAGCTGTTTTTT	CASSPIGTSGDLNTGELFF
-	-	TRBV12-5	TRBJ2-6	TGTGCTAGTGGGGACAGAGCTTCTGGGGCCAACGTCCTGACTTTC	CASGDRASGANVLTF
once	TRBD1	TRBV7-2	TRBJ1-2	TGTGCCAGCAGTGCCGGGACAGGGCCTTATTATGGCTACACCTTC	CASSAGTGPYYGYTF
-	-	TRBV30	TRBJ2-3	TGTGCCTGGGGGGGGGCCCTGGCCCCCACAGATACGCAGTATTTT	CAWGGALAPTDTQYF
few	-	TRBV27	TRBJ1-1	TGTGCCAGCAGTCTAAGGCCAGGGAACACTGAAGCTTTCTTT	CASSLRPGNTEAFF
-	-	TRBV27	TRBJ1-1	TGTGCCAGCAGTTTTTTCCCGAACACTGAAGCTTTCTTT	CASSFFPNTEAFF
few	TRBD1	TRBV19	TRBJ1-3	TGTGCCAGTAGTTCTCGATTTCAAAAAAGGGACAGCTACACCATATATTTT	CASSSRFQKRDSYTIYF
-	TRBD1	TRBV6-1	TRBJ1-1	TGTGCCAGCAGTATGGCGGGACAGTACACTGAAGCTTTCTTT	CASSMAGQYTEAFF
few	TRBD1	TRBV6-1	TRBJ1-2	TGTGCCAGCAGTGGTTGGGGTTCGTCGTCAGGGGGCGGGAGAAATGGCTACACCTTC	CASSGWGSSSGGGRNGYTF
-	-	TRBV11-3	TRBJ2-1	TGTGCCAGCAGCTTAGCAGGCCTCTCCTACAATGAGCAGTTCTTC	CASSLAGLSYNEQFF
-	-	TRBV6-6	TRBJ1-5	TGTGCCAGCAGTTTCGGGGGAAGCAATCAGCCCCAGCATTTT	CASSFGGSNQPQHF